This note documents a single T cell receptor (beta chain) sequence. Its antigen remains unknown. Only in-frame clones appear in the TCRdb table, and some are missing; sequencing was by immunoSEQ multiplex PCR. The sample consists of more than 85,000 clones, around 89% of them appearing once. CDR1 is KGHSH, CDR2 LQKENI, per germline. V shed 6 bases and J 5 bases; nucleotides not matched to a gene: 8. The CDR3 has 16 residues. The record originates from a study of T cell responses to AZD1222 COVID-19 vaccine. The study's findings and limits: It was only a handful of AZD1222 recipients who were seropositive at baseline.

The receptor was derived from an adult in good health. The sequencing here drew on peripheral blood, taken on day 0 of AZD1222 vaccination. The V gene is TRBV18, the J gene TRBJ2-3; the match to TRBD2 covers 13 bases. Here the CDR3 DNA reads TGTGCCAGCTCTTCGTGGACTAGCGGGAGTTTAGATACGCAGTATTTT. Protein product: CASSSWTSGSLDTQYF. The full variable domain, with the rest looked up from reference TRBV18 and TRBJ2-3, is NAGVMQNPRHLVRRRGQEARLRCSPMKGHSHVYWYRQLPEEGLKFMVYLQKENIIDESGMPKERFSAEFPKEGPSILRIQQVVRGDSAAYFCASSSWTSGSLDTQYFGPGTRLTVL.